Here is one TCR beta chain with its context. This CDR3 is built from 13 residues. Germline lookup yields CDR1 KGHDR and CDR2 SFDVKD. 5' RACE that incorporated UMI labels was used to prepare the TRB cDNA libraries. TCRdb re-called the 5' RACE reads and shows each CDR3 protein once, DNA omitted. Its clone listing holds about 82,000 distinct CDR3 sequences. These data are taken from a study of CXCR3-negative and CXCR3-positive naive CD8 T cells. V usage is TRBV24-1 and J usage is TRBJ2-3. The origin of this receptor is a human donor in good health. Some clones in this sample may be carry-over from other donors' samples. Sequencing input: naive CXCR3- CD8+ T cells from blood. Subset of the sample: CD45RO-CCR7+CD27+CD95- naive CD8+ T cells lacking CXCR3 (TNR3-). This chain's CDR3 is CATSLPVGDTQYF.